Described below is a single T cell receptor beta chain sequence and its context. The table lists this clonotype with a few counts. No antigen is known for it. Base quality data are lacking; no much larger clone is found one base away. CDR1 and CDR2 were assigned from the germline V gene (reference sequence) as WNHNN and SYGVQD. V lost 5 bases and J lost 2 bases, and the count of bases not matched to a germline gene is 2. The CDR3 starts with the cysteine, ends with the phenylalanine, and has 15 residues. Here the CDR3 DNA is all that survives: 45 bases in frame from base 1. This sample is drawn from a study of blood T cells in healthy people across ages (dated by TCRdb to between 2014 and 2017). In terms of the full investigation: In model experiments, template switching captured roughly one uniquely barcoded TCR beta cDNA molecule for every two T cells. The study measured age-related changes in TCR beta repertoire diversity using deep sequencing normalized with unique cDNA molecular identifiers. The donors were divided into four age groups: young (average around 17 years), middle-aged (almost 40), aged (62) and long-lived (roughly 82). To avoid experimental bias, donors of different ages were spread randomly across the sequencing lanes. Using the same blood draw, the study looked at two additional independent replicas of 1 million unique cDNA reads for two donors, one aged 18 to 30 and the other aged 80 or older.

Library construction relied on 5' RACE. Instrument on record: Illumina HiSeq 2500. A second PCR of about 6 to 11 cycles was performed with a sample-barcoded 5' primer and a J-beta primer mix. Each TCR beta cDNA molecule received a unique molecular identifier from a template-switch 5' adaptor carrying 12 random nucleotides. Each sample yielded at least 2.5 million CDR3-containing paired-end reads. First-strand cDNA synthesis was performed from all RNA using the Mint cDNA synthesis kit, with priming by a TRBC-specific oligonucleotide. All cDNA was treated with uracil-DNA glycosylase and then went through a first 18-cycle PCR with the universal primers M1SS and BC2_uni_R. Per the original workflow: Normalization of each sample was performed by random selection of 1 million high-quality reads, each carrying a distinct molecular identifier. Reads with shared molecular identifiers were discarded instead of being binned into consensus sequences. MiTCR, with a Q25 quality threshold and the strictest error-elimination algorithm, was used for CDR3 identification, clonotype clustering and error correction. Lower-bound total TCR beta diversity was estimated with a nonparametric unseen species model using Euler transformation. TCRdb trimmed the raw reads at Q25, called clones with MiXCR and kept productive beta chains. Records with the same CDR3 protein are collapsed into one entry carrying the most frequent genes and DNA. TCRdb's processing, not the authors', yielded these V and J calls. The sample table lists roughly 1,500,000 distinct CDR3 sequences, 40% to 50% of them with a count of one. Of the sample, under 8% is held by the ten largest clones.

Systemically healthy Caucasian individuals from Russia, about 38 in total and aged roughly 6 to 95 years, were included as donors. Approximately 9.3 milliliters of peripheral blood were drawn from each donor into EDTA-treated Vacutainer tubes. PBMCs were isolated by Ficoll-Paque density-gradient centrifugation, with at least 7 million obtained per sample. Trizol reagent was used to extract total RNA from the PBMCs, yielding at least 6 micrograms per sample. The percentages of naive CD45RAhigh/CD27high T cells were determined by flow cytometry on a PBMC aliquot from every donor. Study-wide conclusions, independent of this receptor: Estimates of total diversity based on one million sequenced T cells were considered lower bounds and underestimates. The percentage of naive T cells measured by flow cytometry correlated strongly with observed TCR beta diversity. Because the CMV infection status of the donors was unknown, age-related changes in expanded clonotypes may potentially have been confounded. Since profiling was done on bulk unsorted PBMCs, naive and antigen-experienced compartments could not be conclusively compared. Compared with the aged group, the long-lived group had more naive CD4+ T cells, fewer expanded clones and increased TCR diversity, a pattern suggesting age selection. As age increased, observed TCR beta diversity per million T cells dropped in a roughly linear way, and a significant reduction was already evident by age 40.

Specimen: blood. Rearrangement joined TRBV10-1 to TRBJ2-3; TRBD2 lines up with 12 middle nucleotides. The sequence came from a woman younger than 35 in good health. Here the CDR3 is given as CASSRLAGDTDTQYF. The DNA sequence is TGCGCCAGCAGTCGACTAGCGGGGGACACAGATACGCAGTATTTT.